This is a list of T cell receptor beta chains from one sample in a study of radiotherapy plus CTLA-4 blockade in lung cancer. Sequencing was performed with immunoSEQ multiplex PCR; in TCRdb, only in-frame clones are kept and a portion is missing. The sample has around 100,000 clones, 65% to 75% seen once. The starting material was peripheral blood, obtained from a patient treated with radiotherapy plus ipilimumab. These TCRs come from a human donor with non-small cell lung cancer who had a partial response to radiotherapy plus ipilimumab. Some clones in this sample may be carry-over from other donors' samples. Both conserved end residues are part of each CDR3. A D gene is named only where the DNA matches it firmly. Clone size is not always given. Where it is, it says once, few, many or a class for expanded clones.

cdr3_nt cdr3_aa v_call cdr3_length j_call d_call clone_size
TGTGCCAGCTTATTGCCGGGAGTTAACAATGAGCAGTTCTTC CASLLPGVNNEQFF TRBV2 14 TRBJ2-1 NA few
TGTGCCAGCAGTCGACAGAATTCACCCCTCCACTTT CASSRQNSPLHF TRBV7-2 12 TRBJ1-6 NA NA
TGTGCCAGCAGTTCCCTGGGCGGGGGTACAGATACGCAGTATTTT CASSSLGGGTDTQYF TRBV25-1 15 TRBJ2-3 TRBD2 NA
TGTGCCAGCAGCTTGGTAGGGGCGGGAAACTACGAGCAGTACTTC CASSLVGAGNYEQYF TRBV5-6 15 TRBJ2-7 NA NA
TGTGCCAGCAGCGAGGGAGGGACTTCTAATTCACCCCTCCACTTT CASSEGGTSNSPLHF TRBV5-4 15 TRBJ1-6 NA NA
TGTGCCAGCAGTGAACCCTCTTCGGTAGTGAGCACAGATACGCAGTATTTT CASSEPSSVVSTDTQYF TRBV6-1 17 TRBJ2-3 NA NA
TGTGCCACCAGCAGAGTTATAGGAAGGCAGGGAGGATCTGGAAACACCATATATTTT CATSRVIGRQGGSGNTIYF TRBV15 19 TRBJ1-3 NA once
TGCAGCGGGGGACAGACAACCGGGGAGCTGTTTTTT CSGGQTTGELFF TRBV29-1 12 TRBJ2-2 TRBD1 NA
TGCGCCAGCAGCCCGGCGGGGGGTCTCTATGGCTACACCTTC CASSPAGGLYGYTF TRBV5-1 14 TRBJ1-2 NA NA
TGTGCCAGCAGCCTCGGACTCGGGCGCAATCAGCCCCAGCATTTT CASSLGLGRNQPQHF TRBV7-9 15 TRBJ1-5 NA NA
TGTGCCAGCTCCCCGTCAGTGGGGAGGGCCAAAAACATTCAGTACTTC CASSPSVGRAKNIQYF TRBV18 16 TRBJ2-4 NA few